The TCR beta chain described here comes from a study of blood T cell repertoires in COVID-19 (dated by TCRdb to 2019 to 2021). Turning to the overall study: Samples covering the acute and convalescent phases of COVID-19 were provided by collaborators in the United States, Italy and Spain. The material from the prospective study consisted of cDNA or gDNA derived from T cells, B-cell-depleted T cells, or PBMCs. Samples were obtained from the ongoing ImmuneRACE study (first 160 participants) and from about 1,300 subjects provided by 6 global collaborators. Sample metadata almost always included a de-identified subject ID, COVID-19 status, age in years and sex. Deeply sampled blood TCRbeta repertoires from subjects exposed to, actively infected with, or recovered from COVID-19 were included in the dataset. The repertoires were made available in a free public database intended to serve as a resource for research on the immune response to SARS-CoV-2. Where HLA class I and class II types were available, the types were taken from metadata supplied by the sample provider, not from assay-based typing. Study-wide findings and limitations: How much clinical and demographic metadata was included differed by source and by participant, and the metadata was provided uncurated.

The table lists this clone with a few counts. Which antigen it targets is not known. No qualities accompany the bases; no much larger clone lies one base away. Each collaborating institution followed its own protocols to collect whole blood in K2EDTA tubes. For TCRbeta analysis, collaborators shipped samples as frozen whole blood, isolated PBMCs, or DNA extracted from either of those sample types. The immunoSEQ Assay, a bias-controlled multiplex PCR, was used to amplify TCRbeta CDR3 regions from genomic DNA. The paper's data handling went like this. Nucleated cell counts per sample were estimated from amplification of reference gene primers within the assay. To quantify the absolute abundance of each unique TCRbeta CDR3 rearrangement, sequence reads were collapsed and filtered. For each sample, productive Simpson clonality was calculated as the square root of Simpson's diversity index across productive rearrangements. TCRdb took this table from immuneACCESS and kept in-frame rearrangements with V and J called. Such tables lack part of the clones; where checked against another copy, unresolved V genes explain under half of the gap, and the rest is unexplained. Clone size and the V and J calls come from that table; the DNA yielded D and trimming. For this sample the table gives approximately 100,000 clones, of which roughly 84% were detected only once. Roughly 12% of the sample rests with the top ten.

The CDR3 contains 17 residues, cysteine and phenylalanine counted. Only the CDR3 DNA stays, 51 bases, in frame from base 1. After removal of 10 bases from V and 2 bases from J, the junction retains 15 bases not matched to a gene. From the germline V gene (reference sequence), CDR1 is MNHEY and CDR2 is SMNVEV. The rearranged chain carries TRBV27 and TRBJ2-3; 10 bases in the junction line up with TRBD2. This clonotype was obtained from a human donor in a cohort sampled during active COVID-19. The specimen was peripheral blood. The sequenced DNA is TGTGCCACCTCCGAGCCCGGGACTAGCGATTTCACAGATACGCAGTATTTT. This gives the protein CATSEPGTSDFTDTQYF.